These 20 T cell receptor beta chains came from one sample sequenced in a study. MiXCR was run by TCRdb on the 5' RACE reads, yielding one entry per CDR3 protein. The sample records roughly 20,000 distinct CDR3 sequences, around 30% being singletons. Source material: tumor-infiltrating naive CD4+ T cells sorted from the breast tumor. Regarding subset: naive CD4+ T cells, CD4+CD45RA+CD25-. These TCRs come from a female donor with breast cancer.

As for this clonotype: A much larger clone is a single base away; this may be a read error. V gene TRBV23-1 combines with J gene TRBJ1-5, with D tentatively TRBD1 (6 bases). TRBV23-1 is an ORF; its function is uncertain. This CDR3 has 16 amino acids. In DNA, the CDR3 is TGCGCCAGCAGTCAATCGTTCAGGGGATGCGATCAGCACCAGCATTTT. Amino acid sequence: CASSQSFRGCDQHQHF.

The chain is built from TRBV18 and TRBJ1-1; D gene uncertain. The CDR3 runs 14 residues. Deletions cut 4 bases from V and 1 base from J, with 10 bases between. Germline assignment: CDR1 KGHSH and CDR2 LQKENI. The DNA for the CDR3 is TGTGCCAGCTCACACAGAGAGCAGAACACTGAAGCTTTCTTT. Residues: CASSHREQNTEAFF.

The chain combines TRBV6-5 with TRBJ2-3, with 10 bases that match TRBD2. Germline V gene lookup returns CDR1 MNHEY and CDR2 SVGAGI. CDR3 size: 16 residues. Losses at the gene ends were 0 bases for V and 0 bases for J; bases not matched to a gene: 0. The CDR3 nucleotides read TGTGCCAGCAGTTACTCGACTAGCGGGAGCACAGATACGCAGTATTTT. Translating it yields CASSYSTSGSTDTQYF.

CDR3 sequence reads: CASSHGTSGRDEQFF. As DNA, the CDR3 is TGTGCCAGCAGCCACGGGACTAGCGGGAGAGATGAGCAGTTCTTC. This sequence joins TRBV3-1 and TRBJ2-1; TRBD2 aligns across 14 bases. The trim removed 3 bases at V and 8 bases at J, leaving 3 bases unmatched. CDR1 and CDR2 (germline): LGHDT, YNNKEL (reference sequence). This CDR3 is built from 15 residues.

This clonotype has more than one count but fewer than ten. The V and J genes are TRBV6-1 and TRBJ1-2; D is unclear. In germline, CDR1 is MNHNS, CDR2 SASEGT. V gave up 6 bases and J gave up 4 bases, with 12 bases separating them. The CDR3 runs 13 residues. The CDR3 DNA is TGTGCCAGCAGCGGCGGGTTAGCCTATGGCTACACCTTC. Amino acids: CASSGGLAYGYTF.

This sequence joins TRBV20-1 and TRBJ2-1, with 8 bases matching TRBD2. Germline V gene data show CDR1 as DFQATT and CDR2 as SNEGSKA (reference sequence). Trimming at V came to 3 bases and at J to 6 bases, leaving 7 bases not matched to a gene. The CDR3 extends over 14 amino acids. CDR3 protein: CSARFGRAFNEQFF. The CDR3 DNA sequence: TGCAGTGCTAGGTTCGGGAGGGCCTTCAATGAGCAGTTCTTC.

Points on this clonotype: The junction departs from the called germline gene at one end, perhaps through a read error. The chain uses TRBV12-3 or TRBV12-4 and TRBJ2-1; D is uncertain. CDR3 length: 14 residues. CDR3 loop: CTSNTRSSYNEQFF. CDR3 sequence (DNA): TGTACCAGCAACACCAGGAGCTCCTACAATGAGCAGTTCTTC.

This clonotype appeared many times. A clone one base away is much larger, so this may be a read error. The chain's CDR3 is CAGSLAFSGRGEQFF. CDR3 nucleotides: TGTGCCGGCAGCTTGGCTTTTAGCGGGAGAGGGGAGCAGTTCTTC. The chain couples TRBV5-5 to TRBJ2-1, with 9 nucleotides matching TRBD2. The length of the CDR3 is 15 residues. From germline, CDR1 is SGHKS and CDR2 YYEKEE (reference sequence).

Ten or more counts support this clonotype. The V call is TRBV20-1, the J call TRBJ1-6; maybe TRBD1 (6 bases). Trimming took 3 bases from V and 10 from J, leaving 13 bases between them. Germline V CDR1 and CDR2: DFQATT, SNEGSKA (reference sequence). The CDR3 spans 13 residues. CDR3 region: CSASMDSESPLHF. CDR3 in DNA: TGCAGTGCTAGTATGGACAGCGAATCACCCCTCCACTTT.

This clonotype was detected a few times. The rearrangement joins TRBV7-9 to TRBJ1-1; D gene unclear. The CDR3 contains 12 residues. Trimming pared 5 bases from V and 5 bases from J, leaving 9 bases between. Germline V CDR1 and CDR2: SEHNR, FQNEAQ (reference sequence). The CDR3 spells CASSPRITEAFF. In nucleotides, the CDR3 is TGTGCCAGCAGCCCAAGGATAACTGAAGCTTTCTTT.

This chain connects TRBV7-3 to TRBJ2-1, with D unclear. V lost 5 bases and J 5 bases, leaving 10 bases between the germline ends. In germline, CDR1 is SGHTA, CDR2 FQGTGA. The CDR3 extends over 13 amino acids. The CDR3 nucleotides are TGTGCCAGCAGCCCCGGACCTAACAATGAGCAGTTCTTC. Amino acid sequence: CASSPGPNNEQFF.

This clonotype came up a few times. J is TRBJ1-5 and V is TRBV12-3 or TRBV12-4, with D unclear. Between the trimmed V and J ends, which lost 5 bases and 3 bases, there was a span of 14 bases. This CDR3 contains 15 residues. CDR3 coding DNA: TGTGCCAGCAGTCCCAGGAGGCCCGACAATCAGCCCCAGCATTTT. As protein: CASSPRRPDNQPQHF.

By share, this clonotype ranks as medium-sized (0.01 to 0.1%). The V and J genes are TRBV20-1 and TRBJ1-5, with unresolved D. V gave up 6 bases and J gave up 1 base, with 13 bases separating them. This CDR3 is built from 14 residues. Per germline, CDR1 DFQATT and CDR2 SNEGSKA (reference sequence). The CDR3 DNA reads as TGCAGTGCCCAGAGGGCTCCCAGCAATCAGCCCCAGCATTTT. The encoded protein is CSAQRAPSNQPQHF.

This clonotype was observed many times. The chain combines TRBV3-1 with TRBJ2-7; no clear D gene. The CDR3 is made up of 14 amino acids. The germline gives CDR1 LGHDT, CDR2 YNNKEL (reference sequence). Trimming shortened V by 0 bases and J by 2 bases, and 8 bases separated the two germline ends. Here the CDR3 DNA reads TGTGCCAGCAGCCAAGATGGGCAGCCCTACGAGCAGTACTTC. Protein sequence: CASSQDGQPYEQYF.

This clonotype is categorized as medium-sized. The CDR3 spells CSVAPGYNQPQHF. CDR3 bases: TGCAGCGTGGCCCCCGGGTACAATCAGCCCCAGCATTTT. The rearrangement joins TRBV29-1 to TRBJ1-5; D not certain. Germline CDR1 SQVTM, CDR2 ANQGSEA. V lost 6 bases and J lost 3, with 12 bases in between. The CDR3 runs 13 residues.

The chain has TRBV20-1 and TRBJ2-1; D is undetermined. Germline assignment: CDR1 DFQATT and CDR2 SNEGSKA (reference sequence). The CDR3 spans 14 residues. The germline V and J ends were trimmed by 3 bases and 9 bases, with 18 bases remaining between them. The CDR3 coding sequence is TGCAGTGCTAGCGAAAGGGCCGTAAACACTGAGCAGTTCTTC. Protein sequence: CSASERAVNTEQFF.

The V call is TRBV12-3 or TRBV12-4, the J call TRBJ2-6, with D maybe TRBD2 (5 bases). CDR3 length: 16 amino acids. Between the trimmed V and J ends, which lost 3 bases and 4 bases, there was a span of 13 bases. In DNA form, the CDR3 reads TGTGCCAGCAGTTTGAGGGAAATGGCCGGGGCCAACGTCCTGACTTTC. It encodes CASSLREMAGANVLTF.

The V call is TRBV20-1, the J call TRBJ2-1; D is uncertain. The CDR3 is made up of 11 amino acids. V gave up 8 bases and J gave up 4 bases, with 9 bases separating them. Germline loops: CDR1 DFQATT, CDR2 SNEGSKA (reference sequence). CDR3 sequence (DNA): TGCAGTATAGCCCAGTACAATGAGCAGTTCTTC. Protein product: CSIAQYNEQFF.

This clonotype came up a few times. The genes are TRBV25-1 and TRBJ1-2; D remains unclear. Trimming took 2 bases from V and 0 from J, leaving 13 bases between them. CDR1 is MGHDK, CDR2 SYGVNS, per germline. The CDR3 extends over 16 amino acids. This chain's CDR3 is CASSESGREANYGYTF. The DNA for the CDR3 is TGTGCCAGCAGTGAAAGCGGTCGGGAAGCTAACTATGGCTACACCTTC.

This clonotype was seen more than once but under ten times. The rearrangement joins TRBV10-3 to TRBJ2-7, with a possible D match to TRBD1 (6 bases). The germline V gene encodes CDR1 ENHRY and CDR2 SYGVKD. This CDR3 comprises 15 residues. V was cut by 4 bases and J by 6 bases, with 19 bases left in between. CDR3 in DNA: TGTGCCATCAGTGGCAGGGGTGGGGAATTCGGCGAGCAGTACTTC. Protein: CAISGRGGEFGEQYF.